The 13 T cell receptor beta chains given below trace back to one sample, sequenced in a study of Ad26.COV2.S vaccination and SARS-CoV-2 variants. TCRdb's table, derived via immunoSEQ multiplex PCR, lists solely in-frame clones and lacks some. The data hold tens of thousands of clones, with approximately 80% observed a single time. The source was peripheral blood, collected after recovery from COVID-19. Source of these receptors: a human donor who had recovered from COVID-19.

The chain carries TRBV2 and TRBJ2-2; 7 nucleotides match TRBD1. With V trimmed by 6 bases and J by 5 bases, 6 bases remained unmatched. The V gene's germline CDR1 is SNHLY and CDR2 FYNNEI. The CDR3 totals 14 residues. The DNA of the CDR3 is TGTGCCAGCAGCGGGAAGACAGGGACCGGGGAGCTGTTTTTT. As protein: CASSGKTGTGELFF.

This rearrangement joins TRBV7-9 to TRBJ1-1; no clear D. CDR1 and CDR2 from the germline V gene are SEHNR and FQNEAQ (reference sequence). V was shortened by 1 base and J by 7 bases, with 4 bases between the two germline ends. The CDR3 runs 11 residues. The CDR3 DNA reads TGTGCCAGCAGCTTAGGGGGTGAAGCTTTCTTT. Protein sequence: CASSLGGEAFF. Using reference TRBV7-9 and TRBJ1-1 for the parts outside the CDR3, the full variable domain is DTGVSQNPRHKITKRGQNVTFRCDPISEHNRLYWYRQTLGQGPEFLTYFQNEAQLEKSRLLSDRFSAERPKGSFSTLEIQRTEQGDSAMYLCASSLGGEAFFGQGTRLTVV.

CDR3 protein: CASINGLAGFPDTQYF. CDR3 DNA: TGTGCCAGCATCAACGGACTAGCGGGATTCCCAGATACGCAGTATTTT. The chain combines TRBV7-8 with TRBJ2-3; TRBD2 matches at 12 bases. Germline CDR1 reads SGHVS; CDR2 reads FQNEAQ. V was clipped by 7 bases and J by 4 bases; unmatched bases: 9. The CDR3 is made up of 16 amino acids. Full variable domain (missing parts from reference TRBV7-8 and TRBJ2-3): GAGVSQSPRYKVAKRGQDVALRCDPISGHVSLFWYQQALGQGPEFLTYFQNEAQLDKSGLPSDRFFAERPEGSVSTLKIQRTQQEDSAVYLCASINGLAGFPDTQYFGPGTRLTVL.

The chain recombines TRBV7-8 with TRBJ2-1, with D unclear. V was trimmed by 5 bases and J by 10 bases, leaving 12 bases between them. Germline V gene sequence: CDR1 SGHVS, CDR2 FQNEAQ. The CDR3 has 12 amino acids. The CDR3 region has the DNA TGTGCCAGCAGCCCCTTAGCAAGGGAGCAGTTCTTC. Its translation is CASSPLAREQFF.

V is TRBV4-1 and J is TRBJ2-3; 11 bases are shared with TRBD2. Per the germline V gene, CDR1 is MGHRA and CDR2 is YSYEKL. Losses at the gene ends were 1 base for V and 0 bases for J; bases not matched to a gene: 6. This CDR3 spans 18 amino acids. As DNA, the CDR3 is TGCGCCAGCAGCCAAGTCAGAATAGCGGGGGGGAGCACAGATACGCAGTATTTT. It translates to CASSQVRIAGGSTDTQYF.

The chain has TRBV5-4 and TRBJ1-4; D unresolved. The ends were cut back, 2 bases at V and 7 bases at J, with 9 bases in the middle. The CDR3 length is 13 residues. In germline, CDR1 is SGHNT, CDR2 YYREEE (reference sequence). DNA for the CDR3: TGTGCCAGCAGCTTTTGGAGGACTGAAAAACTGTTTTTT. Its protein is CASSFWRTEKLFF.

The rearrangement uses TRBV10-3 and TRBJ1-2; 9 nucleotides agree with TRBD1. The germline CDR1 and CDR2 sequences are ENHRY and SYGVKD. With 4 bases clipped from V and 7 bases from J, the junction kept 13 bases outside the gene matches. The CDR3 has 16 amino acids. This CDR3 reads CAISGRDSRQGGGYTF. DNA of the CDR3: TGTGCCATCAGTGGTCGGGACTCGAGACAGGGGGGTGGCTACACCTTC.

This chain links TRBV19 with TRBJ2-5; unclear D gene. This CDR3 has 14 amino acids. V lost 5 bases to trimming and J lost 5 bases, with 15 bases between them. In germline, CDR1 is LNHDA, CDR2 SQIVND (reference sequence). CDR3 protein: CASSLVGARETQYF. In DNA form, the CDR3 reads TGTGCCAGTAGTTTGGTCGGAGCCCGGGAGACCCAGTACTTC.

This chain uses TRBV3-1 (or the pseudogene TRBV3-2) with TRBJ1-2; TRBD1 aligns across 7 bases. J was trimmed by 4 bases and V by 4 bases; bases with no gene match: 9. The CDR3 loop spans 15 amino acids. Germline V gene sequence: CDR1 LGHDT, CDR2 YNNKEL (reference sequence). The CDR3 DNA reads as TGTGCCAGCAGCCCGACAGGGTCGGAATTCTATGGCTACACCTTC. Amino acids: CASSPTGSEFYGYTF.

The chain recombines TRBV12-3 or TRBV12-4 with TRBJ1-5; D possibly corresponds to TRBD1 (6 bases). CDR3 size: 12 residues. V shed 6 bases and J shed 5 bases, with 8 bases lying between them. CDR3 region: CASRRGDQPQHF. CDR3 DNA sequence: TGTGCCAGCAGGAGGGGGGATCAGCCCCAGCATTTT.

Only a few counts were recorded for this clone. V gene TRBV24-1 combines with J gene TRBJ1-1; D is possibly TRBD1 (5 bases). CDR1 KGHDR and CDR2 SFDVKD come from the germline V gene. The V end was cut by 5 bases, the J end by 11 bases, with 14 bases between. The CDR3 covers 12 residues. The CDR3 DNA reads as TGTGCCACCAGTGGGGGGGGGACCAGGGCTTTCTTT. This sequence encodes CATSGGGTRAFF.

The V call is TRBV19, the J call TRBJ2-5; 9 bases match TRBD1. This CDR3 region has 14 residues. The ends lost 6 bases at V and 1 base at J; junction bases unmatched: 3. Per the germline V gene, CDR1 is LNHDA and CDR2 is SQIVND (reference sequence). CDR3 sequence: CASRTTGGQETQYF. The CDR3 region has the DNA TGTGCCAGTAGGACGACAGGGGGCCAAGAGACCCAGTACTTC.

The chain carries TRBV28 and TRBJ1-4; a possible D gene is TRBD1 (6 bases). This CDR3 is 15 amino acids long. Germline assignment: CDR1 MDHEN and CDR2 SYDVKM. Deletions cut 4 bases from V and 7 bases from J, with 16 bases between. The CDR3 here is CASSSPGAEGEKLFF. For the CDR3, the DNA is TGTGCCAGCAGTTCTCCAGGGGCGGAGGGTGAAAAACTGTTTTTT.